The TCR beta chain described here comes from a study of blood T cell repertoires in COVID-19. In the study overall: Specimens from acute and convalescent COVID-19 originated in the United States, Italy and Spain. PBMCs, B-cell-depleted T cells, or T cells provided the cDNA or gDNA that made up the material.

The CDR3 totals 15 residues. Germline CDR1 reads SGHVS; CDR2 reads FQNEAQ. V lost 1 base and J lost 3, with 9 bases in between. Original handling: Estimated nucleated cell counts came from reference gene primer amplification. Clones were read by immunoSEQ multiplex PCR, and TCRdb kept only the in-frame ones, dropping some. That table is the source of V, J and clone size, and D and trimming were worked out from the DNA. The table shows approximately 89,000 clones, with 75% to 90% occurring only once. Sequenced material: peripheral blood. The TCR originated in a human donor in a cohort sampled during active COVID-19. J is TRBJ2-2 and V is TRBV7-8; tentatively, D is TRBD2 (5 bases). The CDR3 nucleotides read TGTGCCAGCAGCTTAGGCTCGGACTACACCGGGGAGCTGTTTTTT. This translates into CASSLGSDYTGELFF. Full variable domain (rest looked up from reference TRBV7-8 and TRBJ2-2): GAGVSQSPRYKVAKRGQDVALRCDPISGHVSLFWYQQALGQGPEFLTYFQNEAQLDKSGLPSDRFFAERPEGSVSTLKIQRTQQEDSAVYLCASSLGSDYTGELFFGEGSRLTVL.